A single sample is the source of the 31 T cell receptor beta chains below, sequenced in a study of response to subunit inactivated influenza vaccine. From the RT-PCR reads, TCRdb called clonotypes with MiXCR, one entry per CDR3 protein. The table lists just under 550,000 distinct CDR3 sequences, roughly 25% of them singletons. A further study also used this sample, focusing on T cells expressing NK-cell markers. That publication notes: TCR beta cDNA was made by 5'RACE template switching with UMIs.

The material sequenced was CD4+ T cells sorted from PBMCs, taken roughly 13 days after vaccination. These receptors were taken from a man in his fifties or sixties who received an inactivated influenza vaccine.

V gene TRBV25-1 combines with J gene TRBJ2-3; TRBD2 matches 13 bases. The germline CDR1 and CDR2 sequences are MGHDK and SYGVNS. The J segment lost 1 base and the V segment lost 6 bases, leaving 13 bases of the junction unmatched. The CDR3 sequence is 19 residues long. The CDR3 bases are TGTGCCAGCAGCCGGATTTGGACTAGCGGGAGACGAGGCACAGATACGCAGTATTTT. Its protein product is CASSRIWTSGRRGTDTQYF.

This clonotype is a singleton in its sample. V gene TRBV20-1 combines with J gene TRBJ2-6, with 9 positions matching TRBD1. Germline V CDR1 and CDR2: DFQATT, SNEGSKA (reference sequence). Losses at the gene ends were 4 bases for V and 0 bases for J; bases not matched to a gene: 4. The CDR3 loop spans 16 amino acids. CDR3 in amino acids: CSAKGTGPSGANVLTF. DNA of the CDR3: TGCAGTGCTAAGGGGACAGGGCCCTCTGGGGCCAACGTCCTGACTTTC.

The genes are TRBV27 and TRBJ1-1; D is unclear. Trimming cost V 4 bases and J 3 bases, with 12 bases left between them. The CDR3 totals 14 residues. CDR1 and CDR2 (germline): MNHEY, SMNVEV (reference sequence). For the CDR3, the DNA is TGTGCCAGCAGTTCTCAACAGAGGCACACTGAAGCTTTCTTT. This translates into CASSSQQRHTEAFF.

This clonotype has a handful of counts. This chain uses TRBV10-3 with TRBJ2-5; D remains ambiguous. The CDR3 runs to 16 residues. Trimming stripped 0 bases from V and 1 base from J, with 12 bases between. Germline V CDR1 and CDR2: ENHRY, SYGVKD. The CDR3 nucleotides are TGTGCCATCAGTGAGTCGGTGGGTTTGGTCCAAGAGACCCAGTACTTC. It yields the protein CAISESVGLVQETQYF.

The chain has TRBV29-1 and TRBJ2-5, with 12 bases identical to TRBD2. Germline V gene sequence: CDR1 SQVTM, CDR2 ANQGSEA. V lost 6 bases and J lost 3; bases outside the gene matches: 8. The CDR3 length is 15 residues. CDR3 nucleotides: TGCAGCGTGGCCTCTAGCGGGGGGGCCAAAGAGACCCAGTACTTC. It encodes CSVASSGGAKETQYF.

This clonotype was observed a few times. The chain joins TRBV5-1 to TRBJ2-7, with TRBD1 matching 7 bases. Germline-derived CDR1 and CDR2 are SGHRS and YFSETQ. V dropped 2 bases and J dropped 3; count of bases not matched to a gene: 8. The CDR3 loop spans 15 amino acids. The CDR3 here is CASSFNGDRVYEQYF. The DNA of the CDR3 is TGCGCCAGCAGCTTTAACGGGGACAGAGTCTACGAGCAGTACTTC.

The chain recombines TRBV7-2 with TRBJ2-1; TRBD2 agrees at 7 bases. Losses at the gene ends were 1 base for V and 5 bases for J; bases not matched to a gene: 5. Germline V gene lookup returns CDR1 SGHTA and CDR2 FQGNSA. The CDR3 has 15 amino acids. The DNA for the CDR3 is TGTGCCAGCAGCTTAGTTGCGGGGGAGAACAATGAGCAGTTCTTC. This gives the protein CASSLVAGENNEQFF.

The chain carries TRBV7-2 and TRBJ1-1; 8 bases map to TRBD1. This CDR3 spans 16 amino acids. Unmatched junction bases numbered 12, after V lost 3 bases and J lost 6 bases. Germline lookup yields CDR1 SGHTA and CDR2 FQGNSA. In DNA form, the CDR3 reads TGTGCCAGCAGCTTCGTTGGGACAGGCAGTTACGCTGAAGCTTTCTTT. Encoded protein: CASSFVGTGSYAEAFF.

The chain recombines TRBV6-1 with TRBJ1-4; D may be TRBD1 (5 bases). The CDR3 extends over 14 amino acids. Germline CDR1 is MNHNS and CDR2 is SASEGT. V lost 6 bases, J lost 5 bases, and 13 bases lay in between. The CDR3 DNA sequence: TGTGCCAGCAGACCAGGGTGGGCAAATGAAAAACTGTTTTTT. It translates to CASRPGWANEKLFF.

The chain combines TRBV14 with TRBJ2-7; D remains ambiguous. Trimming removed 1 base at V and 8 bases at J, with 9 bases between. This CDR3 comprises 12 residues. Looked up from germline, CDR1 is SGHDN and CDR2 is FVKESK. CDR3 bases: TGTGCCAGCAGCCAAGTGAAGTCAAAGCAGTACTTC. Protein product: CASSQVKSKQYF.

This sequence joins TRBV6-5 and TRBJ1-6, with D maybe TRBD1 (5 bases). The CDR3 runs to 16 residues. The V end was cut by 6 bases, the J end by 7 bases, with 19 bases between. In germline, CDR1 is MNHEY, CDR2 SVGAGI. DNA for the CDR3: TGTGCCAGCAGCTACACTATGGGGCAGGGAAATTCACCCCTCCACTTT. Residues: CASSYTMGQGNSPLHF.

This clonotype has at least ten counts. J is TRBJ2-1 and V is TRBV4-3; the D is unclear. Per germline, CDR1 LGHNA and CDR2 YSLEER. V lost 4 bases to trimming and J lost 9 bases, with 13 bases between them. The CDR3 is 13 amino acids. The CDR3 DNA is TGCGCCAGCAGCCCCAACTCCTACGGTGAGCAGTTCTTC. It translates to CASSPNSYGEQFF.

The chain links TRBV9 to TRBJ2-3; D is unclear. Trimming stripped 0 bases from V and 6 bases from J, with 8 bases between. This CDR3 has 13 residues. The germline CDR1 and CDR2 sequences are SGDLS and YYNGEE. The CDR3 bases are TGTGCCAGCAGCGTAGTTAGGGTGGATACGCAGTATTTT. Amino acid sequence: CASSVVRVDTQYF.

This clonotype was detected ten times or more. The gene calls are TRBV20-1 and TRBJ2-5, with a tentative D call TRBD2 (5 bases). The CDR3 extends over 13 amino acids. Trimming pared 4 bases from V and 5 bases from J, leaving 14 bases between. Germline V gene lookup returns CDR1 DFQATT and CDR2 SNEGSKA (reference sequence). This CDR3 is CSANPGFAETQYF. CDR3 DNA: TGCAGTGCTAACCCGGGGTTCGCGGAGACCCAGTACTTC.

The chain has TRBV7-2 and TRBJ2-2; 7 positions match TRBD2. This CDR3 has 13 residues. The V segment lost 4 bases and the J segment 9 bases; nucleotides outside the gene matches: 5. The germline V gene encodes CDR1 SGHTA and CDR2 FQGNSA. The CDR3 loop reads CASSSRGGRELFF. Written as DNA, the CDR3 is TGTGCCAGCAGCTCCCGCGGGGGTAGGGAGCTGTTTTTT.

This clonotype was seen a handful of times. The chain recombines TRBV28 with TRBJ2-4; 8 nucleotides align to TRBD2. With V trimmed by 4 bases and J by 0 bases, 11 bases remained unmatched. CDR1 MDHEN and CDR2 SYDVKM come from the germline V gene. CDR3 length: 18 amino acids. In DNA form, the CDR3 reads TGTGCCAGCAGTTCGGGGGGTAGCGGGGCCTTAGCCAAAAACATTCAGTACTTC. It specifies CASSSGGSGALAKNIQYF.

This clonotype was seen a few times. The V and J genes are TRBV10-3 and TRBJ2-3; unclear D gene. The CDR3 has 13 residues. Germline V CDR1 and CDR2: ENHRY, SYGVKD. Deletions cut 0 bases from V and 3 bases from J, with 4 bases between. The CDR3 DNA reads TGTGCCATCAGTGAGTCTGGAACAGATACGCAGTATTTT. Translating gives CAISESGTDTQYF.

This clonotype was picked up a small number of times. The CDR3 sequence is CASSLAQGSGVRVGTQYF. DNA for the CDR3: TGTGCCAGCAGCTTGGCCCAAGGTAGCGGCGTCAGGGTGGGTACGCAGTATTTT. The V call is TRBV5-4, the J call TRBJ2-3, with a possible D match to TRBD2 (6 bases). The CDR3 is 18 residues long. Per germline, CDR1 SGHNT and CDR2 YYREEE (reference sequence). V gave up 0 bases and J gave up 8 bases, with 25 bases separating them.

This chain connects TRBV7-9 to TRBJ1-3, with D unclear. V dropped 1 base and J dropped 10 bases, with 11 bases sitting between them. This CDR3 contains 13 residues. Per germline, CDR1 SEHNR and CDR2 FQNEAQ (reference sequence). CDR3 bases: TGTGCCAGCAGCTTAGACGCCGGTGGGACCATATATTTT. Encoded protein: CASSLDAGGTIYF.

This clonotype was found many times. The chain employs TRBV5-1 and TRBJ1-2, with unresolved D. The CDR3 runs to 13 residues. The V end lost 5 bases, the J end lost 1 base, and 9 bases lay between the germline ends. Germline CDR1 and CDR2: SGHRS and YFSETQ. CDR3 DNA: TGCGCCAGCAGACAGCTCCTTAACTATGGCTACACCTTC. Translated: CASRQLLNYGYTF.

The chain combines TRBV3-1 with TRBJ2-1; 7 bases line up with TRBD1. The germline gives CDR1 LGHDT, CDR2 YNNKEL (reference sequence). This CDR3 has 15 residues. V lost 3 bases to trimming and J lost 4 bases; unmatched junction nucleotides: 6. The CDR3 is CASSHGTVPYNEQFF. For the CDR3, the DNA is TGTGCCAGCAGCCATGGGACAGTTCCTTACAATGAGCAGTTCTTC.

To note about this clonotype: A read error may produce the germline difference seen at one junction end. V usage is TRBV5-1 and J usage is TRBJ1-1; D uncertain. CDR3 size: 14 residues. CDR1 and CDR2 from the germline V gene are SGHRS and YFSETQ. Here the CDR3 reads CASSLRTENTEAFF. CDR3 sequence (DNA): TGTGCCAGCAGTCTCAGGACGGAAAACACTGAAGCTTTCTTT.

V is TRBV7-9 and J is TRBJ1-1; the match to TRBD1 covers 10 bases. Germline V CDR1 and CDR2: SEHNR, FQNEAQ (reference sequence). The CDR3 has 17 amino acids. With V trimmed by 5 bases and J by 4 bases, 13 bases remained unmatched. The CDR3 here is CASSRIDRGRGATEAFF. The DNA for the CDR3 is TGTGCCAGCAGCCGCATCGACAGGGGGCGCGGCGCCACTGAAGCTTTCTTT. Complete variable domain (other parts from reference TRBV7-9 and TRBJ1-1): DTGVSQNPRHKITKRGQNVTFRCDPISEHNRLYWYRQTLGQGPEFLTYFQNEAQLEKSRLLSDRFSAERPKGSFSTLEIQRTEQGDSAMYLCASSRIDRGRGATEAFFGQGTRLTVV.

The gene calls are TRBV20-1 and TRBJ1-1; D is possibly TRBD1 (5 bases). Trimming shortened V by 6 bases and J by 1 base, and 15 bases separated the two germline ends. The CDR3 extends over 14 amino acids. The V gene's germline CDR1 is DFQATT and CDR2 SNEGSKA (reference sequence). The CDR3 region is CSATVRGKNTEAFF. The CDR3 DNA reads TGCAGTGCCACTGTCCGGGGCAAGAACACTGAAGCTTTCTTT.

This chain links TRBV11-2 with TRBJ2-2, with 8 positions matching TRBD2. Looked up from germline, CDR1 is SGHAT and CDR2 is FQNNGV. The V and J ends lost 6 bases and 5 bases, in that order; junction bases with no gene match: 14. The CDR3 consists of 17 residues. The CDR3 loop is CASRQIVRAGATGELFF. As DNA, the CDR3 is TGTGCCAGCAGACAAATTGTTCGAGCGGGAGCAACCGGGGAGCTGTTTTTT.

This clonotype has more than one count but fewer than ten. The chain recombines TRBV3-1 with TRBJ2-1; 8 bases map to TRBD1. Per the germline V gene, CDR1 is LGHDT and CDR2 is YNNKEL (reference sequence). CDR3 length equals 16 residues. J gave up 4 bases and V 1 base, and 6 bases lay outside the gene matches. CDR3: CASSQVTGVRYNEQFF. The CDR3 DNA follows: TGTGCCAGCAGCCAAGTGACAGGGGTTCGGTACAATGAGCAGTTCTTC.

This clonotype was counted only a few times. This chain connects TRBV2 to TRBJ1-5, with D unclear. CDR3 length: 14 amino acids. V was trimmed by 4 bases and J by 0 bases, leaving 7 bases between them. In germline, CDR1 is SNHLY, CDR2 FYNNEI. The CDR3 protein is CASSARTSNQPQHF. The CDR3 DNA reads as TGTGCCAGCAGTGCTCGGACTAGCAATCAGCCCCAGCATTTT.

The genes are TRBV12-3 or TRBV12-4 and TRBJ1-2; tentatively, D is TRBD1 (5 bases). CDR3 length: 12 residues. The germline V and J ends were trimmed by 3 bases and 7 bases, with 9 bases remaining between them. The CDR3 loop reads CASSLGVRGYTF. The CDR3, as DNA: TGTGCCAGCAGTTTGGGGGTTCGTGGCTACACCTTC.

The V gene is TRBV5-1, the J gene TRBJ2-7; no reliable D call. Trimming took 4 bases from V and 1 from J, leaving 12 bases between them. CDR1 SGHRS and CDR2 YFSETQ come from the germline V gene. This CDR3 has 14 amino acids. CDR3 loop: CASSPDARSYEQYF. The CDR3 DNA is TGCGCCAGCAGCCCCGACGCGAGATCCTACGAGCAGTACTTC.

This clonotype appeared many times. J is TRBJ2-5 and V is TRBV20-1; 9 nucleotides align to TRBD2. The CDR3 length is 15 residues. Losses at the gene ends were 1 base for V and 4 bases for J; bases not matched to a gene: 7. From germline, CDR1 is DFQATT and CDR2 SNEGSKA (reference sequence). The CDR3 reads CSARVAGAVVETQYF. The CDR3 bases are TGCAGTGCTAGAGTAGCGGGGGCCGTCGTAGAGACCCAGTACTTC.

The CDR3 protein is CASSLNRGRGYTF. CDR3 sequence (DNA): TGTGCCAGCAGCCTAAACAGGGGCCGTGGCTACACCTTC. The J gene is TRBJ1-2, the V gene TRBV3-1; 7 bases are shared with TRBD1. Trimming cost V 4 bases and J 7 bases; bases outside gene matches: 6. This CDR3 region has 13 residues. From germline, CDR1 is LGHDT and CDR2 YNNKEL (reference sequence).